The 9 T cell receptor beta chains reported below all come from one sample, sequenced in a study of blood T cell repertoires in COVID-19. Repertoires were generated with immunoSEQ multiplex PCR, while TCRdb's copy carries only in-frame clones and drops some. This table holds 300,000 to 450,000 clones, 88% found once. Material for sequencing was PBMCs or T cells enriched from blood (not recorded which). Every receptor here comes from a woman younger than 45 who had been exposed to COVID-19.

J is TRBJ2-7 and V is TRBV10-3, with TRBD1 identical over 11 bases. The CDR3 totals 15 residues. CDR1 is ENHRY and CDR2 is SYGVKD in the germline V gene. Trimming took 5 bases from V and 6 from J; bases not matched to a gene: 9. The CDR3 nucleotides read TGTGCCATCAGTTCGGGACAGGGGGAGGAGGGCGAGCAGTACTTC. Residues: CAISSGQGEEGEQYF.

This clone was observed once. The rearrangement links TRBV28 to TRBJ2-7; a weak D match, TRBD2 (6 bases). Germline CDR1 reads MDHEN; CDR2 reads SYDVKM. Trimming shortened V by 4 bases and J by 3 bases, and 7 bases separated the two germline ends. The length of the CDR3 is 12 residues. The CDR3 protein is CASSSGDYEQYF. The CDR3 DNA reads as TGTGCCAGCAGTTCGGGGGACTACGAGCAGTACTTC.

J is TRBJ2-7 and V is TRBV19; TRBD1 agrees at 9 bases. J lost 5 bases, V lost 1 base, and 6 bases had no gene match. Germline V gene data show CDR1 as LNHDA and CDR2 as SQIVND (reference sequence). The CDR3 runs 15 residues. Written as DNA, the CDR3 is TGTGCCAGTAGTATAGTCGGACAGGGGATCGACGAGCAGTACTTC. Its protein is CASSIVGQGIDEQYF. The complete variable domain, with remaining parts taken from reference TRBV19 and TRBJ2-7, reads DGGITQSPKYLFRKEGQNVTLSCEQNLNHDAMYWYRQDPGQGLRLIYYSQIVNDFQKGDIAEGYSVSREKKESFPLTVTSAQKNPTAFYLCASSIVGQGIDEQYFGPGTRLTVT.

The J gene is TRBJ1-4, the V gene TRBV11-2; D is undetermined. In germline, CDR1 is SGHAT, CDR2 FQNNGV. V lost 0 bases and J 0 bases, leaving 14 bases between the germline ends. This CDR3 has 18 amino acids. The CDR3 reads CASSLDIFLRATNEKLFF. The DNA of the CDR3 is TGTGCCAGCAGCTTAGACATCTTCTTGAGGGCAACTAATGAAAAACTGTTTTTT.

The chain carries TRBV7-8 and TRBJ2-4, with D possibly matching TRBD1 (6 bases). V lost 4 bases and J lost 0, with 16 bases in between. The CDR3 contains 17 residues. Germline V gives CDR1 SGHVS, CDR2 FQNEAQ. The CDR3 DNA sequence: TGTGCCAGCAGCTCATGGGACACCGGATTAGCCAAAAACATTCAGTACTTC. Residues: CASSSWDTGLAKNIQYF. The variable domain in full, completed from reference TRBV7-8 and TRBJ2-4, reads GAGVSQSPRYKVAKRGQDVALRCDPISGHVSLFWYQQALGQGPEFLTYFQNEAQLDKSGLPSDRFFAERPEGSVSTLKIQRTQQEDSAVYLCASSSWDTGLAKNIQYFGAGTRLSVL.

The rearrangement joins TRBV5-1 to TRBJ2-1; 8 bases are shared with TRBD2. CDR1 and CDR2 (germline): SGHRS, YFSETQ. V shed 7 bases and J 4 bases; nucleotides not matched to a gene: 4. The CDR3 loop spans 13 amino acids. This chain's CDR3 is CASERENYNEQFF. In DNA form, the CDR3 reads TGCGCCAGCGAGCGGGAGAATTACAATGAGCAGTTCTTC. Based on the CDR3 plus reference TRBV5-1 and TRBJ2-1, the full variable domain is KAGVTQTPRYLIKTRGQQVTLSCSPISGHRSVSWYQQTPGQGLQFLFEYFSETQRNKGNFPGRFSGRQFSNSRSEMNVSTLELGDSALYLCASERENYNEQFFGPGTRLTVL.

This chain joins TRBV28 and TRBJ1-2, with TRBD1 matching 7 bases. The CDR3 runs to 14 residues. Germline values: CDR1 MDHEN, CDR2 SYDVKM. V lost 3 bases, J lost 5 bases, and 6 bases stayed unmatched. In nucleotides, the CDR3 is TGTGCCAGCAGTTTCCGGGACAGAAGGTATGGCTACACCTTC. As protein: CASSFRDRRYGYTF.

The rearrangement links TRBV15 to TRBJ2-1; no definite D call. This CDR3 is 16 amino acids long. Germline-derived CDR1 and CDR2 are LNHNV and YYDKDF (reference sequence). V was clipped by 3 bases and J by 8 bases, with 20 bases between them. The chain's CDR3 is CATSSPQTQYNYEQFF. The CDR3 DNA is TGTGCCACCAGCAGCCCTCAGACACAGTACAATTATGAGCAGTTCTTC.

J is TRBJ1-5 and V is TRBV2; maybe TRBD1 (5 bases). The V end was cut by 6 bases, the J end by 6 bases, with 15 bases between. This CDR3 contains 14 residues. Germline-derived CDR1 and CDR2 are SNHLY and FYNNEI. CDR3 bases: TGTGCCAGCAGGGGGGGGACCACCCGTCAGCCCCAGCATTTT. Its protein product is CASRGGTTRQPQHF.